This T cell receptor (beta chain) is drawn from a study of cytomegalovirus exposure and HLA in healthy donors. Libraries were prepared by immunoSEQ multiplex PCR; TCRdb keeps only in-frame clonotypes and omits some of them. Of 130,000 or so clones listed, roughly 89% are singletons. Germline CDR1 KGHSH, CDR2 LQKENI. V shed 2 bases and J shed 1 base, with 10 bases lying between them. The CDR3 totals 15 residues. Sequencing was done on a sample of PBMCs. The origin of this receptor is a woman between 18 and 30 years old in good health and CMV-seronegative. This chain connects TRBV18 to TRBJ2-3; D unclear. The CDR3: CASSPELLRTDTQYF. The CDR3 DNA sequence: TGTGCCAGCTCACCAGAATTACTCCGCACAGATACGCAGTATTTT.